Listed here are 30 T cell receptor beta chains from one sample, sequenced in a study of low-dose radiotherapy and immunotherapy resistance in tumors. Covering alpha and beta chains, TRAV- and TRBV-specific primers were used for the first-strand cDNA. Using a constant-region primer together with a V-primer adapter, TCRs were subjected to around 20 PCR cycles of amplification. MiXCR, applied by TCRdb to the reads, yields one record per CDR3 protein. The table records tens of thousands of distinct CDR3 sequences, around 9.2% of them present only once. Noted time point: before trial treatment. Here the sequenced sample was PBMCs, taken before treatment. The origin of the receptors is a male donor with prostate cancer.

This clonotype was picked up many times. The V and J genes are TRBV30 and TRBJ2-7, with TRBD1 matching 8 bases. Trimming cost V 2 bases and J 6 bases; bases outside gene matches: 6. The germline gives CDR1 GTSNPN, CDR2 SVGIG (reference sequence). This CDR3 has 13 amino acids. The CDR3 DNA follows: TGTGCCTGGAGTCCGCAGGGGGCCGGCGAGCAGTACTTC. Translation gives CAWSPQGAGEQYF.

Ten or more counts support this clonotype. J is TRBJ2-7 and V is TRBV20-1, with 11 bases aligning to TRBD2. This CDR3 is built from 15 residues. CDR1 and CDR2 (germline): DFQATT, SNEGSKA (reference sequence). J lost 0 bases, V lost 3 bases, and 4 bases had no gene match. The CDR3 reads CSASGLAGVSYEQYF. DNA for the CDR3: TGCAGTGCTAGTGGACTAGCGGGCGTCTCCTACGAGCAGTACTTC.

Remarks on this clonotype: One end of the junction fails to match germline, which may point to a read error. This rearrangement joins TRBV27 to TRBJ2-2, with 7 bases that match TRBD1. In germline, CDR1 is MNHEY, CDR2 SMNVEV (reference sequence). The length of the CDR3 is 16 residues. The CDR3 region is CTSSLSEGAATGELFF. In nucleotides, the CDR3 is TGTACCAGCAGTTTAAGTGAGGGGGCGGCCACCGGGGAGCTGTTTTTT.

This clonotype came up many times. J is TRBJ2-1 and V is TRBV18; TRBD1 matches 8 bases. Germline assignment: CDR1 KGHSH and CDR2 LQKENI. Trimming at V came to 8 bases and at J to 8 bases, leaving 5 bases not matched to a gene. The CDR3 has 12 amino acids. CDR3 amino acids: CASGGQVDEQFF. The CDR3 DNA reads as TGTGCCAGCGGGGGACAGGTCGATGAGCAGTTCTTC.

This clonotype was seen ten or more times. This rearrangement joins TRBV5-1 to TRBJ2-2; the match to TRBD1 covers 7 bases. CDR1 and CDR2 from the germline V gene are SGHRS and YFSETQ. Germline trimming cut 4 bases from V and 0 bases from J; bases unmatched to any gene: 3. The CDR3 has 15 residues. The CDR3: CASSRQGANTGELFF. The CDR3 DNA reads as TGCGCCAGCAGCCGTCAGGGGGCGAACACCGGGGAGCTGTTTTTT.

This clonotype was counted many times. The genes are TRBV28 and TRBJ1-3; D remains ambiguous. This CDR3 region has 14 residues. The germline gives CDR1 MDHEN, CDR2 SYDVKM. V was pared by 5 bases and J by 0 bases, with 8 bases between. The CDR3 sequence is CASSLQNSGNTIYF. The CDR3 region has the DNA TGTGCCAGCAGTCTTCAAAACTCTGGAAACACCATATATTTT.

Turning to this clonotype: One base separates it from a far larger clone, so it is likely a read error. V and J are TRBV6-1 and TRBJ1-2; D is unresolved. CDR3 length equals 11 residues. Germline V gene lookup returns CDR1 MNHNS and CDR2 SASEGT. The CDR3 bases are TGTCCCAGCAGTTACTCTGCTGGCTACACCTTC. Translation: CPSSYSAGYTF.

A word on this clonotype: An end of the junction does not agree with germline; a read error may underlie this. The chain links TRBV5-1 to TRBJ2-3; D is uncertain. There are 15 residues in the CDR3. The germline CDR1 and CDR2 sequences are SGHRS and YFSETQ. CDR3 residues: CASRLDGSSGDTQYF. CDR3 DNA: TGCGCCAGCAGATTGGACGGTTCCTCGGGAGATACGCAGTATTTT.

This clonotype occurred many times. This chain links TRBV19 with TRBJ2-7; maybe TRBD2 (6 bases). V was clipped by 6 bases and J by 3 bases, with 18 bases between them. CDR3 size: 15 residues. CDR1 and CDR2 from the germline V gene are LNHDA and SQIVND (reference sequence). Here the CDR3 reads CASSVRTGDYYEQYF. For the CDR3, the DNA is TGTGCCAGTAGCGTGAGGACGGGAGACTACTACGAGCAGTACTTC.

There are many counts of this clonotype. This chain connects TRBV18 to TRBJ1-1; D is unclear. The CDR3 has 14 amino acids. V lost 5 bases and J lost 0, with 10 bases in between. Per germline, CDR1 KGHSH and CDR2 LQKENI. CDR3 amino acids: CASSYAAMNTEAFF. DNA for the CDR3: TGTGCCAGCTCATATGCCGCAATGAACACTGAAGCTTTCTTT.

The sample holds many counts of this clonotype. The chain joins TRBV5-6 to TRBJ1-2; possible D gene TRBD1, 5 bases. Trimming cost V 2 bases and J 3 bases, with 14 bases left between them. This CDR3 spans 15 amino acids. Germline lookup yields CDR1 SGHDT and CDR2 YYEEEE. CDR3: CASSFRDRTHYGYTF. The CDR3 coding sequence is TGTGCCAGCAGCTTCCGGGACCGGACCCACTATGGCTACACCTTC.

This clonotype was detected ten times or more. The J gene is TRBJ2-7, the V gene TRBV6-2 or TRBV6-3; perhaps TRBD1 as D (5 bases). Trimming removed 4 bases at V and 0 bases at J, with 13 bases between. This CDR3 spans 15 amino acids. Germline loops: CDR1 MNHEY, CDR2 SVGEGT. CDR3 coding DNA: TGTGCCAGCAGTTCCCATCGACAGAGCTCCTACGAGCAGTACTTC. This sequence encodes CASSSHRQSSYEQYF.

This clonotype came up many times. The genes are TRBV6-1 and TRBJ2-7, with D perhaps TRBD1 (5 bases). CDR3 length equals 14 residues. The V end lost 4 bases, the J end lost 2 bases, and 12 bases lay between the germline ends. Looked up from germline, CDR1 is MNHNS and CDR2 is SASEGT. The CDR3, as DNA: TGTGCCAGCAGTGCGGCGGCAGGGACCTACGAGCAGTACTTC. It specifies CASSAAAGTYEQYF.

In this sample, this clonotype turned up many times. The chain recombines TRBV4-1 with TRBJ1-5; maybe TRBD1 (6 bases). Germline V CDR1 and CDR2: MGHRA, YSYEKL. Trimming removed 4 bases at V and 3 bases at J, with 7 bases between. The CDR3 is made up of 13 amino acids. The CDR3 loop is CASSRQDNQPQHF. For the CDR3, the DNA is TGCGCCAGCAGCCGACAGGACAATCAGCCCCAGCATTTT.

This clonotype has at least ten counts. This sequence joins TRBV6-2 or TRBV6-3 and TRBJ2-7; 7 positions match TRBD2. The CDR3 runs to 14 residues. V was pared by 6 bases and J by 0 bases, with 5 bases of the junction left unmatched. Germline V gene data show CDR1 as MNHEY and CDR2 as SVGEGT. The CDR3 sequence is CASRPLAFSYEQYF. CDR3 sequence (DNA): TGTGCCAGCAGGCCACTAGCGTTCTCCTACGAGCAGTACTTC.

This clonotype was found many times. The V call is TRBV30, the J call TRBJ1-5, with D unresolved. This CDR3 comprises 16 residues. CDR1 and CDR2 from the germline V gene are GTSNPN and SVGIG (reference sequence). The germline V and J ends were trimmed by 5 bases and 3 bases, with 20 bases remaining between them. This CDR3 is CAWSFGGGVFNQPQHF. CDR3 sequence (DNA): TGTGCCTGGTCCTTTGGTGGCGGAGTTTTCAATCAGCCCCAGCATTTT. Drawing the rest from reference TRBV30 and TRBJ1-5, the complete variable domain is SQTIHQWPATLVQPVGSPLSLECTVEGTSNPNLYWYRQAAGRGLQLLFYSVGIGQISSEVPQNLSASRPQDRQFILSSKKLLLSDSGFYLCAWSFGGGVFNQPQHFGDGTRLSIL.

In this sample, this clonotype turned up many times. CDR3 DNA sequence: TGTGCCAGCAGCTTGGATGCCACCGGGGAGCTGTTTTTT. Amino acids: CASSLDATGELFF. The chain uses TRBV5-4 and TRBJ2-2; D not certain. Germline V gene sequence: CDR1 SGHNT, CDR2 YYREEE (reference sequence). The CDR3 spans 13 residues. The germline V and J ends were trimmed by 0 bases and 4 bases, with 4 bases remaining between them. The complete variable domain, with remaining parts taken from reference TRBV5-4 and TRBJ2-2, reads ETGVTQSPTHLIKTRGQQVTLRCSSQSGHNTVSWYQQALGQGPQFIFQYYREEENGRGNFPPRFSGLQFPNYSSELNVNALELDDSALYLCASSLDATGELFFGEGSRLTVL.

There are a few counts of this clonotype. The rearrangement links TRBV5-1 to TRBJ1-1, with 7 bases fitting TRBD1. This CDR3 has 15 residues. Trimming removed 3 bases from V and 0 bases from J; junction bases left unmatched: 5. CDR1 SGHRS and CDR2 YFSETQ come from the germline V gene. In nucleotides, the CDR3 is TGCGCCAGCAGCTGGAGGGACAGCATGAACACTGAAGCTTTCTTT. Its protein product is CASSWRDSMNTEAFF.

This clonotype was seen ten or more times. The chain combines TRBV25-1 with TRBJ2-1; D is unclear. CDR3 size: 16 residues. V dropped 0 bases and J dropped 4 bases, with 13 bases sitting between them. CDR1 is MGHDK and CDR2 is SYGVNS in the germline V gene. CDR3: CASSEYGSRNYNEQFF. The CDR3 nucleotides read TGTGCCAGCAGTGAATATGGTAGCCGGAATTACAATGAGCAGTTCTTC.

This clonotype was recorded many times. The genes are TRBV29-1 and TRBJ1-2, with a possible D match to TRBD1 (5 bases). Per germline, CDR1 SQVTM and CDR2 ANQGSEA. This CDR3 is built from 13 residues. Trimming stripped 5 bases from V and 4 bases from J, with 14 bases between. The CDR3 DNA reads TGCAGCGTTCCTGGACACGGGGGCTATGGCTACACCTTC. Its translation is CSVPGHGGYGYTF.

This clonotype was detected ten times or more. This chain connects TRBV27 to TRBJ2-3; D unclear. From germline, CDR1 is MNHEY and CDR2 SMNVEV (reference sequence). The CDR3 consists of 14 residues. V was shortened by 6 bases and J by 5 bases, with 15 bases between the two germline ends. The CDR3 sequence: CASSPQEWGDTQYF. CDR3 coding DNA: TGTGCCAGCAGCCCGCAGGAGTGGGGAGATACGCAGTATTTT.

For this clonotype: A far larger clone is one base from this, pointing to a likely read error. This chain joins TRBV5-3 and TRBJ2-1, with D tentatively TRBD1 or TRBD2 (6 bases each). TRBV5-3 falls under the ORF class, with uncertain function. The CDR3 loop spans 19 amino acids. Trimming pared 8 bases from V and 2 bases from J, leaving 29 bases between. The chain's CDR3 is CASSMGGLGGLLTYNEQFF. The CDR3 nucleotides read TGTGCCAGCAGCATGGGAGGACTGGGGGGCCTACTTACCTACAATGAGCAGTTCTTC.

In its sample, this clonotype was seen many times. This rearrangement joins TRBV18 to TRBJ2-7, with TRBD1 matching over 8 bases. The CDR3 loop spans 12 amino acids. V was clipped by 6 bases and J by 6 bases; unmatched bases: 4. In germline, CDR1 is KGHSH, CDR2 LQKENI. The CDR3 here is CASSLDRAEQYF. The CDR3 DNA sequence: TGTGCCAGCTCCCTGGACAGGGCCGAGCAGTACTTC.

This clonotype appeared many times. In nucleotides, the CDR3 is TGTGCCAGCAGCCGGACTAGCGGGAGGGAGACCGGGGAGCTGTTTTTT. Translating gives CASSRTSGRETGELFF. The chain joins TRBV7-2 to TRBJ2-2; 15 nucleotides line up with TRBD2. The germline V gene encodes CDR1 SGHTA and CDR2 FQGNSA. V shed 5 bases and J 5 bases; nucleotides not matched to a gene: 3. This CDR3 has 16 residues.

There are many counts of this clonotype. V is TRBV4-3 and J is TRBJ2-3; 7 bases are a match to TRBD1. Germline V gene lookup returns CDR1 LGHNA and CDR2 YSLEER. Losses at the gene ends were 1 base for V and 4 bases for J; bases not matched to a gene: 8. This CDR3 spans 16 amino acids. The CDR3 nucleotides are TGCGCCAGCAGCCAAGTTGGGGCAGGGGGAGCAGATACGCAGTATTTT. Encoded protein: CASSQVGAGGADTQYF.

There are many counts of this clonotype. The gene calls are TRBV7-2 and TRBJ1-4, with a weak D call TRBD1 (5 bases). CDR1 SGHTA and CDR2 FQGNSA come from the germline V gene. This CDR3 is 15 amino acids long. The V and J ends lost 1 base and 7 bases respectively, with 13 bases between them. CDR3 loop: CASSLGGTLSEKLFF. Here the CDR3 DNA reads TGTGCCAGCAGCTTAGGAGGGACTCTGAGTGAAAAACTGTTTTTT.

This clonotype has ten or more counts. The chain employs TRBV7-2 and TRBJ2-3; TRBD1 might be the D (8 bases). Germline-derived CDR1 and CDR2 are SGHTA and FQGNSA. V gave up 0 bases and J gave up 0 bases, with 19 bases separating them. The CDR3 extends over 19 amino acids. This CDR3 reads CASSLASTGGGFSTDTQYF. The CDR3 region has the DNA TGTGCCAGCAGCTTAGCGTCAACAGGGGGGGGGTTTAGCACAGATACGCAGTATTTT.

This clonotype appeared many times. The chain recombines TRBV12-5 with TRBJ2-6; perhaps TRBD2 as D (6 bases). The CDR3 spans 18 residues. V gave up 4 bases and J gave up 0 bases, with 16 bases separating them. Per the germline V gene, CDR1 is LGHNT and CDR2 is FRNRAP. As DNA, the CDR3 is TGTGCTAGTGGTTCTTCTGGGACTCCAACCTCTGGGGCCAACGTCCTGACTTTC. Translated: CASGSSGTPTSGANVLTF.

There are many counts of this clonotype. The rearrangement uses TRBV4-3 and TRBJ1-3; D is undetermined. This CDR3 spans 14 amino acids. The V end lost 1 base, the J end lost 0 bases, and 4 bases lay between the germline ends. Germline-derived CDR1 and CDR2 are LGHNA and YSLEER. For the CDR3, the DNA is TGCGCCAGCAGCCAAGGGATCTCTGGAAACACCATATATTTT. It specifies CASSQGISGNTIYF.

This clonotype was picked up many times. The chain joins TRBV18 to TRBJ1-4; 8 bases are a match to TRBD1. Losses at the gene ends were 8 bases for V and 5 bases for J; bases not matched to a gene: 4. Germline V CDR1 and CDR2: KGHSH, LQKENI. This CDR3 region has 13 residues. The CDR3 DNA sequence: TGTGCCAGCGTCCGGGACAGGAATGAAAAACTGTTTTTT. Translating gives CASVRDRNEKLFF.